These 18 T cell receptor beta chains share one sample of origin, sequenced in a study of OX40 agonist ivuxolimab in advanced cancers. Sequencing was performed with immunoSEQ multiplex PCR; in TCRdb, only in-frame clones are kept and a portion is missing. The repertoire has approximately 49,000 clones, 84% of them found once; the top ten carry roughly 1.7%. The sequenced sample was CD4+ or CD8+ T cells sorted from blood, obtained in a trial of the OX40 agonist ivuxolimab. All receptors come from an adult with an advanced solid tumor such as melanoma, head and neck, liver or kidney cancer.

The chain links TRBV10-3 to TRBJ2-7; D is perhaps TRBD2 (5 bases). Between the trimmed V and J ends, which lost 2 bases and 7 bases, there was a span of 9 bases. CDR1 is ENHRY, CDR2 SYGVKD, per germline. The CDR3 is 12 amino acids. The CDR3 DNA is TGTGCCATCAGTGAGGGTTCGGGGGAGCAGTACTTC. Amino acids: CAISEGSGEQYF.

The CDR3 is CASRLPLDSTYGYTF. CDR3 sequence (DNA): TGTGCCAGCAGACTCCCCCTTGACAGCACCTATGGCTACACCTTC. The chain uses TRBV28 and TRBJ1-2; perhaps TRBD1 as D (5 bases). Deletions cut 6 bases from V and 4 bases from J, with 18 bases between. Germline V gives CDR1 MDHEN, CDR2 SYDVKM. This CDR3 contains 15 residues.

J is TRBJ2-7 and V is TRBV5-1; 8 bases are a match to TRBD2. V trimming: 0 bases; J trimming: 2 bases; junction bases outside the gene matches: 7. The CDR3 has 16 residues. The V gene's germline CDR1 is SGHRS and CDR2 YFSETQ. The CDR3 DNA reads as TGCGCCAGCAGCTTGGCTCGGAGCGGGAGTACCTACGAGCAGTACTTC. It specifies CASSLARSGSTYEQYF.

The J gene is TRBJ2-3, the V gene TRBV5-1; 7 nucleotides agree with TRBD2. Germline loops: CDR1 SGHRS, CDR2 YFSETQ. The junction had 3 bases not matched to a gene; V was cut back by 1 base and J by 1 base. CDR3 length: 15 amino acids. The CDR3: CASSLTGGRTDTQYF. CDR3 nucleotide sequence: TGCGCCAGCAGCTTGACGGGAGGACGCACAGATACGCAGTATTTT.

With regard to this clone: At the DNA level, this CDR3 is encoded by other sequences in the same sample as well. The V gene is TRBV6-5, the J gene TRBJ1-1, with D hard to call. Germline CDR1 MNHEY, CDR2 SVGAGI. Between the trimmed V and J ends, which lost 6 bases and 2 bases, there was a span of 4 bases. This CDR3 comprises 11 residues. CDR3 sequence: CASRVNTEAFF. CDR3 nucleotide sequence: TGTGCCAGCAGGGTTAACACTGAAGCTTTCTTT.

The chain has TRBV15 and TRBJ1-2, with TRBD1 identical over 7 bases. The V gene's germline CDR1 is LNHNV and CDR2 YYDKDF (reference sequence). V lost 4 bases, J lost 7 bases, and 6 bases stayed unmatched. This CDR3 comprises 13 residues. The CDR3 loop reads CATSTGDSRGYTF. For the CDR3, the DNA is TGTGCCACCAGCACAGGGGACAGCCGTGGCTACACCTTC.

The rearrangement joins TRBV28 to TRBJ2-7; D remains unclear. V was trimmed by 4 bases and J by 9 bases, leaving 16 bases between them. This CDR3 contains 13 residues. Germline V gene data show CDR1 as MDHEN and CDR2 as SYDVKM. This CDR3 is CASSSPRLGPQYF. As DNA, the CDR3 is TGTGCCAGCAGTTCTCCACGACTCGGCCCGCAGTACTTC.

This clone was observed a single time. This chain connects TRBV28 to TRBJ1-3; 7 positions match TRBD1. Germline V gives CDR1 MDHEN, CDR2 SYDVKM. The CDR3 has 15 residues. V was clipped by 5 bases and J by 4 bases; unmatched bases: 8. The CDR3 coding sequence is TGTGCCAGCAGTCCCCGGAGGGGGCAAGGAAACACCATATATTTT. The encoded protein is CASSPRRGQGNTIYF.

The chain has TRBV5-1 and TRBJ2-1; unclear D gene. Germline-derived CDR1 and CDR2 are SGHRS and YFSETQ. Between the trimmed V and J ends, which lost 4 bases and 9 bases, there was a span of 14 bases. The CDR3 covers 13 residues. CDR3 amino acids: CASSPLGAGEQFF. CDR3 bases: TGCGCCAGCAGCCCCTTGGGCGCTGGTGAGCAGTTCTTC.

V usage is TRBV5-1 and J usage is TRBJ2-5; D may match TRBD1 or TRBD2 (6 bases each). The CDR3 has 15 amino acids. V was pared by 0 bases and J by 4 bases, with 13 bases between. Per the germline V gene, CDR1 is SGHRS and CDR2 is YFSETQ. In DNA, the CDR3 is TGCGCCAGCAGCTTGGTGGGTCGGGGGCGAGAGACCCAGTACTTC. Its translation is CASSLVGRGRETQYF.

This clone was seen a single time. The chain combines TRBV28 with TRBJ1-2, with D hard to call. The CDR3 length is 14 residues. V was pared by 2 bases and J by 3 bases, with 10 bases between. Germline CDR1 and CDR2: MDHEN and SYDVKM. The CDR3 DNA reads as TGTGCCAGCAGTTTAAGGGTTGCGGACTATGGCTACACCTTC. As protein: CASSLRVADYGYTF.

The genes are TRBV5-5 and TRBJ1-2; no clear D gene. Germline loops: CDR1 SGHKS, CDR2 YYEKEE (reference sequence). The length of the CDR3 is 16 residues. V dropped 1 base and J dropped 0 bases, with 13 bases sitting between them. CDR3 loop: CASSLTASTTNYGYTF. CDR3 DNA sequence: TGTGCCAGCAGCTTGACAGCATCCACGACTAACTATGGCTACACCTTC.

The V gene is TRBV7-9, the J gene TRBJ1-6; the D gene is possibly TRBD1 (5 bases). V lost 7 bases, J lost 7 bases, and 17 bases lay in between. CDR3 length: 15 amino acids. Germline lookup yields CDR1 SEHNR and CDR2 FQNEAQ (reference sequence). CDR3 sequence (DNA): TGTGCCAGCACCCAAGGGCAGGGTGAGAATTCACCCCTCCACTTT. Its protein product is CASTQGQGENSPLHF. The full variable domain, completed using reference TRBV7-9 and TRBJ1-6, is DTGVSQNPRHKITKRGQNVTFRCDPISEHNRLYWYRQTLGQGPEFLTYFQNEAQLEKSRLLSDRFSAERPKGSFSTLEIQRTEQGDSAMYLCASTQGQGENSPLHFGNGTRLTVT.

The rearrangement uses TRBV5-1 and TRBJ2-6, with D possibly TRBD1 on 6 matching bases. V lost 5 bases and J lost 0, with 15 bases in between. CDR1 SGHRS and CDR2 YFSETQ come from the germline V gene. The CDR3 is made up of 17 amino acids. Here the CDR3 reads CASSRDLGGSGANVLTF. The CDR3 DNA is TGCGCCAGCAGTAGGGACCTAGGGGGCTCTGGGGCCAACGTCCTGACTTTC.

The V gene is TRBV28, the J gene TRBJ1-3; D not certain. Trimming cost V 6 bases and J 0 bases, with 12 bases left between them. The CDR3 extends over 15 amino acids. Germline-derived CDR1 and CDR2 are MDHEN and SYDVKM. This CDR3 reads CASSIGVSSGNTIYF. In DNA, the CDR3 is TGTGCCAGCAGCATCGGAGTCAGCTCTGGAAACACCATATATTTT.

The J gene is TRBJ2-5, the V gene TRBV27, with D possibly being TRBD2 (6 bases). Germline CDR1 and CDR2: MNHEY and SMNVEV (reference sequence). The CDR3 contains 18 residues. V gave up 5 bases and J gave up 1 base, with 23 bases separating them. The chain's CDR3 is CASSRSRGFERAQETQYF. The CDR3 coding sequence is TGTGCCAGCAGTAGGTCGCGGGGCTTTGAGCGCGCCCAAGAGACCCAGTACTTC.

V gene TRBV1 combines with J gene TRBJ2-2; no DNA check was done on the table's D call, TRBD2. TRBV1 is labeled a pseudogene. The CDR3 length is 20 residues. The CDR3 here is CTTARGEWTSGRAGTGELFF. Written as DNA, the CDR3 is TGCACCACCGCAAGGGGTGAATGGACTAGCGGGAGGGCAGGCACCGGGGAGCTGTTTTTT.

J is TRBJ1-4 and V is TRBV19, with a tentative D call TRBD1 (5 bases). CDR1 is LNHDA and CDR2 is SQIVND in the germline V gene (reference sequence). Trimming removed 4 bases from V and 4 bases from J, with 16 bases in between. The length of the CDR3 is 16 residues. The CDR3 region is CASSTLARENNEKLFF. CDR3 DNA: TGTGCCAGTAGTACCCTCGCCAGGGAAAATAATGAAAAACTGTTTTTT.